Listed below are T cell receptor beta chains from one sample, sequenced in a study of T cells in Graves' hyperthyroidism and ophthalmopathy. TCRdb independently ran MiXCR on the multiplex PCR reads; one entry per CDR3 protein. The data contain about 560,000 distinct CDR3 sequences, around 42% of them singletons. The sequenced sample was peripheral blood or thyroid tissue (not recorded which). The source of these receptors is a woman aged 18-29 years with Graves' hyperthyroidism. Each CDR3 is given with its conserved first and last residue. A D gene is named only where the DNA matches it firmly. The listing skips clone size in some rows; elsewhere it reads once, few, many or a size class.

TRBV25-1	NA	TRBJ1-1	TRBD1	CASRGTANTEAFF	TGTGCCAGTCGAGGGACAGCAAACACTGAAGCTTTCTTT
TRBV7-6	NA	TRBJ2-7	NA	CASSNDYYSYEQYF	TGTGCCAGCAGCAACGACTATTACTCTTACGAGCAGTACTTC
TRBV20-1	NA	TRBJ1-2	NA	CSASGTGDNYGYTF	TGCAGTGCTAGTGGAACAGGTGACAACTATGGCTACACCTTC
TRBV2	NA	TRBJ1-2	TRBD1	CASSVWDRARQGYTF	TGTGCCAGCAGTGTCTGGGACAGGGCCCGGCAGGGCTACACCTTC
TRBV29-1	NA	TRBJ1-2	TRBD1	CSVERTGFNYGYTF	TGCAGCGTTGAGCGGACAGGGTTTAACTATGGCTACACCTTC
TRBV24-1	many	TRBJ2-5	NA	CATSDFSPSGTQYF	TGTGCCACCAGTGATTTCTCCCCAAGCGGGACCCAGTACTTC
TRBV5-1	NA	TRBJ2-5	TRBD1	CASSSGTGTQYF	TGCGCCAGCAGTTCTGGGACAGGGACCCAGTACTTC
TRBV10-3	many	TRBJ1-5	TRBD1	CAISERVAGGNQPQHF	TGTGCCATCAGTGAGAGAGTGGCAGGGGGGAATCAGCCCCAGCATTTT
TRBV7-3	NA	TRBJ2-1	TRBD1	CASSLGTGGNEQFF	TGTGCCAGCAGCCTTGGGACAGGGGGAAATGAGCAGTTCTTC
TRBV7-3	NA	TRBJ1-2	TRBD1	CASSWGGTGYHGYTF	TGTGCCAGCAGCTGGGGGGGGACAGGATATCATGGCTACACCTTC
TRBV20-1	NA	TRBJ2-2	TRBD1	CSAEKTGTGTGELFF	TGCAGTGCAGAAAAGACAGGGACGGGGACCGGGGAGCTGTTTTTT
TRBV2	NA	TRBJ2-7	NA	CASSGGAGRREQYF	TGTGCCAGCAGTGGAGGGGCAGGGCGGAGGGAGCAGTACTTC
TRBV2	many	TRBJ1-2	NA	CASSTGQGYTF	TGTGCCAGCAGTACAGGGCAGGGCTACACCTTC
TRBV7-4	NA	TRBJ2-5	NA	CASSLQGGYQETQYF	TGCGCCAGCAGCCTGCAGGGGGGCTACCAAGAGACCCAGTACTTC
TRBV12-3/TRBV12-4	NA	TRBJ1-5	NA	CASSGKTGFSNQPQHF	TGTGCCAGCAGTGGCAAAACAGGGTTTAGCAATCAGCCCCAGCATTTT
TRBV29-1	NA	TRBJ2-2	TRBD1	CSVLPGQQNTGELFF	TGCAGCGTTCTGCCGGGACAGCAGAACACCGGGGAGCTGTTTTTT
TRBV2	many	TRBJ1-6	NA	CASSKGRQGHNSPLHF	TGTGCCAGCAGTAAAGGGCGGCAGGGGCATAATTCACCCCTCCACTTT
TRBV19	once	TRBJ2-7	NA	CASSTVRGYEQYF	TGTGCCAGTAGTACAGTACGCGGGTACGAGCAGTACTTC
TRBV12-3/TRBV12-4	many	TRBJ2-7	NA	CASSGGRRNEQYF	TGTGCCAGCAGTGGGGGCCGGAGGAACGAGCAGTACTTC
TRBV20-1	NA	TRBJ2-2	NA	CSAPKGVGTGELFF	TGCAGTGCCCCGAAGGGTGTGGGCACCGGGGAGCTGTTTTTT
TRBV7-2	NA	TRBJ2-2	NA	CASSPQAQPNTGELFF	TGTGCCAGCAGCCCCCAGGCGCAGCCGAACACCGGGGAGCTGTTTTTT
TRBV10-1	NA	TRBJ2-5	TRBD2	CASSGSWGRAGETQYF	TGCGCCAGCAGTGGGTCTTGGGGGAGGGCCGGAGAGACCCAGTACTTC
TRBV25-1	NA	TRBJ1-5	TRBD1	CASSPQGPHQPQHF	TGTGCCAGCAGTCCACAGGGGCCCCATCAGCCCCAGCATTTT
TRBV5-1	few	TRBJ1-4	TRBD1	CASSGQGFEKLFF	TGCGCCAGCAGCGGACAGGGGTTTGAAAAACTGTTTTTT
TRBV7-9	NA	TRBJ2-2	NA	CASNPRGFPLGTGELFF	TGTGCCAGCAACCCGAGGGGATTTCCCTTAGGCACCGGGGAGCTGTTTTTT
TRBV7-2	many	TRBJ1-3	NA	CASSPRPRSGNTIYF	TGTGCCAGCAGTCCCAGGCCACGCTCTGGAAACACCATATATTTT
TRBV7-8	many	TRBJ1-3	NA	CASSLERAGNTIYF	TGTGCCAGCAGCTTAGAACGGGCTGGAAACACCATATATTTT
TRBV7-9	NA	TRBJ2-1	TRBD2	CASSRTSGSLGGQFF	TGTGCCAGCAGCCGGACTAGCGGGAGTTTAGGGGGGCAGTTCTTC
TRBV24-1	few	TRBJ2-5	NA	CATSDPTGPRETQYF	TGTGCCACCAGTGACCCGACAGGCCCAAGAGAGACCCAGTACTTC
TRBV29-1	NA	TRBJ2-7	NA	CSVAPSYEQYF	TGCAGCGTTGCCCCCTCCTACGAGCAGTACTTC
TRBV29-1	NA	TRBJ1-2	TRBD1	CSVDGRGDSIHYGYTF	TGCAGCGTTGACGGAAGGGGGGACAGCATACACTATGGCTACACCTTC
TRBV29-1	NA	TRBJ2-1	TRBD2	CSVDLREDDEQFF	TGCAGCGTTGATTTGCGGGAGGATGATGAGCAGTTCTTC
TRBV5-1	few	TRBJ1-6	NA	CASSLVGGVSSPLHF	TGCGCCAGCAGCCTGGTGGGGGGGGTCAGTTCACCCCTCCACTTT
TRBV15	NA	TRBJ2-6	NA	CATSRGGQGANVLTF	TGTGCCACCAGCAGAGGAGGACAGGGGGCCAACGTCCTGACTTTC
TRBV2	NA	TRBJ1-5	TRBD1	CASSGQGANQPQHF	TGTGCCAGCAGTGGACAGGGGGCCAATCAGCCCCAGCATTTT
TRBV20-1	NA	TRBJ1-3	NA	CSARDDRFSGNTIYF	TGCAGTGCTAGAGATGACAGGTTCTCTGGAAACACCATATATTTT
TRBV29-1	NA	TRBJ1-2	NA	CSVSPGYGYTF	TGCAGCGTTTCGCCGGGCTATGGCTACACCTTC
TRBV27	NA	TRBJ2-7	NA	CASSLSARGVTYEQYF	TGTGCCAGCAGTTTATCCGCCAGGGGAGTCACCTACGAGCAGTACTTC
TRBV6-1	few	TRBJ1-5	NA	CASRSGTETRLPQHF	TGTGCCAGCAGATCCGGGACGGAAACTCGATTGCCCCAGCATTTT
TRBV24-1	NA	TRBJ2-5	TRBD1	CATSDLWDRVGSKREETQYF	TGTGCCACCAGTGATTTATGGGACAGGGTAGGTAGTAAAAGAGAAGAGACCCAGTACTTC
TRBV6-4	NA	TRBJ2-5	TRBD2	CASSSLGAGGRETQYF	TGTGCCAGCAGTAGTCTCGGGGCGGGAGGGCGAGAGACCCAGTACTTC